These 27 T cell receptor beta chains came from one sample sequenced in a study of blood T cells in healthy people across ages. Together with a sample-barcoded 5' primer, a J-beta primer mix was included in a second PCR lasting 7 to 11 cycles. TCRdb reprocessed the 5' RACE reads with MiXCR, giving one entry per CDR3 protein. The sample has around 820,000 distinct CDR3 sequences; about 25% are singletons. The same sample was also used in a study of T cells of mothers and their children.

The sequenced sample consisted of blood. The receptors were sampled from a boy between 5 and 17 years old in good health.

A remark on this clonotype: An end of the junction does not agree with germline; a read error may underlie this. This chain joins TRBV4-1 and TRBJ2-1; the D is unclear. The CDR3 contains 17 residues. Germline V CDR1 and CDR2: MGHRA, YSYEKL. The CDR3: CASSQEGGMGSHNEQFF. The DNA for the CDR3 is TGCGCCAGCAGCCAAGAAGGTGGGATGGGCTCCCACAATGAGCAGTTCTTC.

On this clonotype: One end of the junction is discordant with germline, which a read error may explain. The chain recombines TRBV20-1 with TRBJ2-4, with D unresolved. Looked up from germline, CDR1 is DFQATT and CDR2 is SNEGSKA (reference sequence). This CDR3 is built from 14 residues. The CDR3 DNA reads TGCAGTGCTAGAGTAGAATTAGCCAAAAACATTCAGTGCTTC. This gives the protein CSARVELAKNIQCF.

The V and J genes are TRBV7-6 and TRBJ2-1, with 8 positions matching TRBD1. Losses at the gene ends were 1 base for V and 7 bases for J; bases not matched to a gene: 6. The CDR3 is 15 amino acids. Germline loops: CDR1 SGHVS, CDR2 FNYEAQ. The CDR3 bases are TGTGCCAGCAGCTTAGGCGGCAGGGGGCTGAATGAGCAGTTCTTC. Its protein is CASSLGGRGLNEQFF.

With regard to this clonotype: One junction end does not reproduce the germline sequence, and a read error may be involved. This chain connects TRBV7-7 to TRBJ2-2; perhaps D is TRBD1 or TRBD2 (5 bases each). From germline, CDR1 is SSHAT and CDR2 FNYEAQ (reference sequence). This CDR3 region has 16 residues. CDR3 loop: CASSLGRDGGTGELFF. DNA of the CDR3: TGTGCTAGCAGCTTAGGCCGGGACGGTGGAACCGGGGAGCTGTTTTTT.

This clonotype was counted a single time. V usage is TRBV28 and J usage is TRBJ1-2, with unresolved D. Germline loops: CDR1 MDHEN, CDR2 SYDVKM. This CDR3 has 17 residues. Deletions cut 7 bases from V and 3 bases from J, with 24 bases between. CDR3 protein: CASITSSPYPKDYGYTF. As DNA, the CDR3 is TGTGCCAGCATCACCTCGTCCCCCTACCCCAAAGACTATGGCTACACCTTC.

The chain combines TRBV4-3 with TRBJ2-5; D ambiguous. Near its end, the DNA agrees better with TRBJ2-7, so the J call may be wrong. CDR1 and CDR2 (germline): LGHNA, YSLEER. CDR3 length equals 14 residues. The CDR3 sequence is CASSQDGDTYEQYF. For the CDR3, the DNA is TGCGCCAGCAGCCAAGACGGAGACACCTACGAGCAGTACTTC.

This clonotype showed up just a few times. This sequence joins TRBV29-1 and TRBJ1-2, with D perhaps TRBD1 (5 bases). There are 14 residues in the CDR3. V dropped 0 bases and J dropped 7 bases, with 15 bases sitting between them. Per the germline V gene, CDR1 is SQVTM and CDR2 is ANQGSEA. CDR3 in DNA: TGCAGCGTTGAAGACCCCTATGTCGGGGCTGGCTACACCTTC. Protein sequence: CSVEDPYVGAGYTF. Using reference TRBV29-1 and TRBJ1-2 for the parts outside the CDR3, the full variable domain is SAVISQKPSRDICQRGTSLTIQCQVDSQVTMMFWYRQQPGQSLTLIATANQGSEATYESGFVIDKFPISRPNLTFSTLTVSNMSPEDSSIYLCSVEDPYVGAGYTFGSGTRLTVV.

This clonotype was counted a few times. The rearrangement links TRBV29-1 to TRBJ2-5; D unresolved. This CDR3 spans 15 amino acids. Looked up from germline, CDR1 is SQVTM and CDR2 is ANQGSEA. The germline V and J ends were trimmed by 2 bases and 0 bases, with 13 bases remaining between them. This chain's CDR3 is CSVESAERDQETQYF. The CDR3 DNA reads TGCAGCGTTGAATCCGCTGAAAGGGACCAAGAGACCCAGTACTTC.

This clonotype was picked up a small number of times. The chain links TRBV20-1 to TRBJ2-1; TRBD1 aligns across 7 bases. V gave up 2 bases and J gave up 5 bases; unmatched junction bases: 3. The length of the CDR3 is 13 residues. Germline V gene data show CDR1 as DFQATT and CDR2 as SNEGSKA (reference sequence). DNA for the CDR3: TGCAGTGCTAGACGGGACAGAAACAATGAGCAGTTCTTC. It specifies CSARRDRNNEQFF.

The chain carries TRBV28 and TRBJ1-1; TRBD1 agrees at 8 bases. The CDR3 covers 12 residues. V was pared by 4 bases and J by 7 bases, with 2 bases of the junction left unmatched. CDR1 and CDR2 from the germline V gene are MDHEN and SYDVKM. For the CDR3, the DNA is TGTGCCAGCAGTTCTGACAGGGGTGAAGCTTTCTTT. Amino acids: CASSSDRGEAFF.

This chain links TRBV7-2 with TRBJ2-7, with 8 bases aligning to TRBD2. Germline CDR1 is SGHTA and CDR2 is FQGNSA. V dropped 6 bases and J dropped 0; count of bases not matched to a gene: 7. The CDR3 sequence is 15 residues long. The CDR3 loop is CASSPAGGSSYEQYF. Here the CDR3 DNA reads TGTGCCAGCAGTCCGGCGGGGGGAAGCTCCTACGAGCAGTACTTC.

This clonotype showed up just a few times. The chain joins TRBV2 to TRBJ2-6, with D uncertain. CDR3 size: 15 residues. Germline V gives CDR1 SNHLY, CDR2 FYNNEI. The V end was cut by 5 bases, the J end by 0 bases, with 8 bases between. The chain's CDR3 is CASSSVYSGANVLTF. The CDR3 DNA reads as TGTGCCAGCAGTAGCGTCTACTCTGGGGCCAACGTCCTGACTTTC.

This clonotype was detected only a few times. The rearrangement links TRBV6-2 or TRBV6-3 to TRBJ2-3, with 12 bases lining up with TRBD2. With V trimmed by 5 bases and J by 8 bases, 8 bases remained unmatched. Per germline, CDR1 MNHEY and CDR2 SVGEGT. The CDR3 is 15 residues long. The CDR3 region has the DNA TGTGCCAGCAGTCGACTAGCGGGGGACACCCCTACGCAGTATTTT. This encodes CASSRLAGDTPTQYF.

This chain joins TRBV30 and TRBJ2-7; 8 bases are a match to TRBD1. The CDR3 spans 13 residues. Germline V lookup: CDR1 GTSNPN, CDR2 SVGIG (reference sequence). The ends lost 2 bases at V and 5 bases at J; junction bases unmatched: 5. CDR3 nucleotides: TGTGCCTGGAGTACCCGACAGGGGAACGAGCAGTACTTC. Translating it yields CAWSTRQGNEQYF.

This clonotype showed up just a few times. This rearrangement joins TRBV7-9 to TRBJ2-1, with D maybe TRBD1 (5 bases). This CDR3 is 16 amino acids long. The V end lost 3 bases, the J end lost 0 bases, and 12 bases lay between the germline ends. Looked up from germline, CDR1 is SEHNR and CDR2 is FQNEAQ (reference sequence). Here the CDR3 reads CASSFVGRASYNEQFF. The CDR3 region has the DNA TGTGCCAGCAGCTTTGTCGGCAGGGCCTCCTACAATGAGCAGTTCTTC.

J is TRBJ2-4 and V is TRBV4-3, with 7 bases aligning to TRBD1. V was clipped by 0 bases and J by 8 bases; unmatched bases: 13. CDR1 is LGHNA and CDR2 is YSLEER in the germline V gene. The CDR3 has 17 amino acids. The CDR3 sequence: CASSQERAGGDTDIQYF. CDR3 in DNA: TGCGCCAGCAGCCAAGAAAGAGCAGGGGGTGACACGGACATTCAGTACTTC.

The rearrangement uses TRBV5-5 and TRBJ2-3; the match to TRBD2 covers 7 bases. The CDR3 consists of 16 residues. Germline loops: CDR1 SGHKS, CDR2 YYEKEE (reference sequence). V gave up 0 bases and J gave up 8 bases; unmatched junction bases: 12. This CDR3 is CASSLANAGVAGTQYF. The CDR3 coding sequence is TGTGCCAGCAGCTTGGCGAACGCGGGAGTGGCAGGTACGCAGTATTTT.

The CDR3 DNA follows: TGTGCCAGCAGCCCCCGCACGACAGGGAACAATGAGCAGTTCTTC. This gives the protein CASSPRTTGNNEQFF. The rearrangement uses TRBV7-9 and TRBJ2-1, with 7 bases fitting TRBD1. The germline gives CDR1 SEHNR, CDR2 FQNEAQ (reference sequence). This CDR3 contains 15 residues. Trimming at V came to 5 bases and at J to 5 bases, leaving 9 bases not matched to a gene.

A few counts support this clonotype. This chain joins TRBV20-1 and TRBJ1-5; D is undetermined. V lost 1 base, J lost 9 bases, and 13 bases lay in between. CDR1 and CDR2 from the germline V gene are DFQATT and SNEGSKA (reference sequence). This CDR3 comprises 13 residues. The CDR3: CSARGLLSGPQHF. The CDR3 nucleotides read TGCAGTGCTAGAGGCTTGTTGAGTGGGCCCCAGCATTTT.

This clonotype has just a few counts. In DNA form, the CDR3 reads TGTGCCAGCGATTCGGAGACCCAGTACTTC. This sequence encodes CASDSETQYF. The chain is built from TRBV7-9 and TRBJ2-5; D is ambiguous. V lost 8 bases and J lost 5, with 6 bases in between. CDR3 size: 10 residues. The germline CDR1 and CDR2 sequences are SEHNR and FQNEAQ (reference sequence).

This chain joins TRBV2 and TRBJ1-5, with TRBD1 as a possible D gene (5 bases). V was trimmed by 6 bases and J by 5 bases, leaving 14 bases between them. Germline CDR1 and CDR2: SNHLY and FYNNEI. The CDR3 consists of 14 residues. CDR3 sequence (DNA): TGTGCCAGCAGCCGCGGACAATGGGATCAGCCCCAGCATTTT. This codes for CASSRGQWDQPQHF.

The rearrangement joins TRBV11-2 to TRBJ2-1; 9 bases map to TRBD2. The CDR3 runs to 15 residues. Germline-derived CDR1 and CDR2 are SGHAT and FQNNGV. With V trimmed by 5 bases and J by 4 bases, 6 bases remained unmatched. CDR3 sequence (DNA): TGTGCCAGCAGCCCCGGGACTAGCAGATACAATGAGCAGTTCTTC. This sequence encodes CASSPGTSRYNEQFF.

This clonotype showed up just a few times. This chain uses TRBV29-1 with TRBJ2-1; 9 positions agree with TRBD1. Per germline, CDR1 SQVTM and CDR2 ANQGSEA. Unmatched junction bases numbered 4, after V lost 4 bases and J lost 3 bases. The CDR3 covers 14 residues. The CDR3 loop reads CSVAGTGFYNEQFF. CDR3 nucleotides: TGCAGCGTTGCCGGGACAGGGTTCTACAATGAGCAGTTCTTC.

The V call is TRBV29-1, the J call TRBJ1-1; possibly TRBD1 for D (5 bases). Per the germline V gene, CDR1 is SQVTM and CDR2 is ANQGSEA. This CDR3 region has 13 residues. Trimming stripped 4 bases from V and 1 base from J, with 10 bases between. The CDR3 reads CSVGRQWNTEAFF. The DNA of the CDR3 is TGCAGCGTTGGCCGACAGTGGAACACTGAAGCTTTCTTT.

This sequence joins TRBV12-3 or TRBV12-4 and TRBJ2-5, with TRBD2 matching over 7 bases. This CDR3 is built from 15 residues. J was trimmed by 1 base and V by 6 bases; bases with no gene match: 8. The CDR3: CASRGLAVSQETQYF. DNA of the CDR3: TGTGCCAGCAGGGGGCTAGCGGTATCCCAAGAGACCCAGTACTTC.

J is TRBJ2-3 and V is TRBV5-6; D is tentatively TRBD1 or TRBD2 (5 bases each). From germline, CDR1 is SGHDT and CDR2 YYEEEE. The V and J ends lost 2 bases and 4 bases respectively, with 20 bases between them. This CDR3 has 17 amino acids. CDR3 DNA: TGTGCCAGCAGCTTCATAGTAACCAGGGACGGCGCAGATACGCAGTATTTT. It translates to CASSFIVTRDGADTQYF.

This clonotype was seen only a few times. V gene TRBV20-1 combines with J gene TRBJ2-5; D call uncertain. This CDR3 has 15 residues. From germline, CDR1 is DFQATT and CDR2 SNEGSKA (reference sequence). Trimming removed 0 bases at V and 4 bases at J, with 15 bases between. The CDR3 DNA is TGCAGTGCTAGAGATCCCGGATCCTCGGGAGAGACCCAGTACTTC. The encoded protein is CSARDPGSSGETQYF.